This paragraph reports one TCR beta chain. Antigen: not known. The entry originates in a study of T cells after yellow fever vaccination. TCRdb itself ran the 5' RACE reads through MiXCR, one entry per CDR3 protein. The data contain approximately 180,000 distinct CDR3 sequences, approximately 6.2% of them singletons. CDR1 is SGHNT and CDR2 is YENEEA in the germline V gene. V was clipped by 5 bases and J by 0 bases; unmatched bases: 2. This CDR3 has 15 amino acids. Study-wide findings and caveats: Weaker in magnitude, the secondary response showed a faster peak on day 5 versus 15.

Here the sequenced sample was CD4+ T cells sorted from PBMCs, taken on the day of the first yellow fever vaccination. The TCR comes from a young man who received the YFV17D yellow fever vaccine. V gene TRBV11-3 combines with J gene TRBJ2-1, with 9 bases aligning to TRBD1. Written as DNA, the CDR3 is TGTGCCAGCAGCATGGACAGGGGCTCCTACAATGAGCAGTTCTTC. Its protein product is CASSMDRGSYNEQFF.